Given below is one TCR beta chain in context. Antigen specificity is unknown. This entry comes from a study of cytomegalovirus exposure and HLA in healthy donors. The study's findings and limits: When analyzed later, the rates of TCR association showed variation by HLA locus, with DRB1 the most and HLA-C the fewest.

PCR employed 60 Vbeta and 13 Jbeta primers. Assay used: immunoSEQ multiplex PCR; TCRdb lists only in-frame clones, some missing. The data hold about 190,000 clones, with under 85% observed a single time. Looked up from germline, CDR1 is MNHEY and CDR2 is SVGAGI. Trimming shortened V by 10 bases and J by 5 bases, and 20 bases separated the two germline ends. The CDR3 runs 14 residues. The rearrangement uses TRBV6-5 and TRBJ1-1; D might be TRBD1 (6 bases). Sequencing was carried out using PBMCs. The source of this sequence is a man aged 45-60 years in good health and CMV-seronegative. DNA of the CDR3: TGTGCCACGCGGGGTGGGGGGGGCAGTACTGAAGCTTTCTTT. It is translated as CATRGGGGSTEAFF.